The rows below give T cell receptor beta chains drawn from one sample of a study of T cell repertoires in cytomegalovirus infection. Their antigens are not known. TCRdb ran MiXCR on the reads and lists one entry per CDR3 protein. Here the sample spans 380,000 or so distinct CDR3 sequences, about 32% being singletons. The sequenced sample was cultured PBMCs, obtained from culture after CMV antigen stimulation. The receptors shown here come from a human donor in good health (CMV status not recorded). Some clones in this sample may be carry-over from other donors' samples. The CDR3 runs from the conserved cysteine through the conserved F or W.

V gene | CDR3 length | CDR3 protein
TRBV19 | 16 | CASSPDAGGLNTEAFF
TRBV7-6 | 15 | CASSLASGSSNEQFF
TRBV6-5 | 14 | CASSYSLAENIQYF
TRBV19 | 14 | CASLADRSTYGYTF
TRBV12-3/TRBV12-4 | 13 | CASSLRGRYGYTF
TRBV7-2 | 15 | CASDGLAGVTDTQYF
TRBV12-3/TRBV12-4 | 15 | CASSPTRNIYNEQFF
TRBV28 | 15 | CASSSSGVRPYEQYF
TRBV7-9 | 13 | CASSQEGGHGYTF
TRBV20-1 | 14 | CSASSGYSSYEQYF
TRBV10-2 | 16 | CASTGTMVLGSEPQHF
TRBV2 | 13 | CASQSFPGNTIYF
TRBV20-1 | 17 | CSAPPPLAAPSRSEQYF
TRBV7-2 | 16 | CASSLTPSGSRETQYF
TRBV19 | 15 | CASSLKQGSNSPLHF
TRBV6-1 | 11 | CASGSKNTQYF
TRBV7-2 | 16 | CASSPEGPRSGNTIYF
TRBV7-9 | 13 | CASSPVGYTEAFF
TRBV4-3 | 14 | CASSQDEGYNEQFF
TRBV27 | 16 | CASSSILAGGPNEQYF
TRBV7-6 | 12 | CASSFYRTGYTF
TRBV30 | 16 | CAWSGGDVYSNQPQHF
TRBV7-6 | 19 | CASSARHGSNVYSNQPQHF
TRBV11-2 | 14 | CASSLEAVNYGYTF
TRBV6-5 | 14 | CASSYSTGQETQYF
TRBV28 | 13 | CASSETGDQPQHF
TRBV12-3/TRBV12-4 | 15 | CASSRTGVDTDTQYF
TRBV7-8 | 13 | CASSPRTGPTQYF
TRBV6-4 | 15 | CASSVTVAPNSPLHF
TRBV7-6 | 16 | CASSPSAGANYYEQYF
TRBV9 | 13 | CASSVNFRGTQYF
TRBV28 | 14 | CASSQGGSDYGYTF
TRBV24-1 | 16 | CATSDPLLDYYNEQFF
TRBV19 | 15 | CASKRVGLGDYEQYF
TRBV6-6 | 12 | CASSYTGDEQFF
TRBV24-1 | 16 | CATSDLTGGSINEQFF
TRBV4-1 | 16 | CASSRNQGARNEKLFF
TRBV7-9 | 17 | CASSLRVAGGRGNEQFF